The source of this T cell receptor beta chain is a study of blood T cells in healthy people across ages. General study findings and limits: Changes seen in expanded clonotypes were possibly confounded by donor CMV status left unknown.

Germline loops: CDR1 MNHNY, CDR2 SVGAGI (reference sequence). The CDR3 is 13 amino acids. Trimming left V 6 bases short and J 6 bases short, with 14 bases between. Note on this clonotype: Its target is not known.

Using a J-beta primer mix together with a sample-barcoded 5' primer, a second PCR was run for about 6 to 11 cycles. One entry per CDR3 protein results from TCRdb running MiXCR on the 5' RACE reads. Of more than 450,000 distinct CDR3 sequences in the sample, over 25% were seen once. The sample also formed part of further work on T cells of mothers and their children. That publication notes: RNA was extracted, and all of it went into cDNA synthesis at about 1.6 ug per 15 ul. Per child, about 3 million TCR beta CDR3 reads were obtained, against over 10 million per mother. Related mother-child pairs showed slightly higher but non-significant overlap than unrelated pairs.

The clonotype was recovered from a boy under 10 years old in good health. Source material: blood. This chain links TRBV6-6 with TRBJ1-2, with a possible D match to TRBD1 (6 bases). Here the CDR3 reads CASSPPGAHGYTF. The CDR3 DNA follows: TGTGCCAGCAGCCCCCCGGGGGCCCATGGCTACACCTTC.